This TCR beta chain emerged from a study of T cells in Graves' hyperthyroidism and ophthalmopathy (dated 2019 in TCRdb). Background for the entire study: Peripheral blood was sampled at the time of initial diagnosis, prior to any treatment. TCR Vbeta CDR3 sequencing of around 130 peripheral blood samples (over 40 ophthalmopathy, about 75 hyperthyroidism and roughly 17 progressor patients) is reported in the paper. To identify distinguishing TCR V-J signatures, a discovery cohort of about 95 patients was used, comprising 40 to 45 with Graves' ophthalmopathy and some 60 with stable Graves' hyperthyroidism. The study also compared thyroid tissue and blood T-cell repertoires from 5 to 7 Graves' hyperthyroidism patients. Prospective prediction of ophthalmopathy was tested in an independent validation cohort of 18 hyperthyroidism patients and 17 patients who later progressed to ophthalmopathy. After sampling, hyperthyroidism patients received methimazole starting at 30 mg daily, and ophthalmopathy patients received high-dose intravenous methylprednisolone. For training and testing, the 100 or so patients in the discovery cohort were randomly divided in a 7:3 ratio. Study-wide conclusions, independent of this receptor: A 13 V-J signature model separated ophthalmopathy from stable hyperthyroidism, with roughly 88% sensitivity and approximately 81% specificity in cross-validation and 80%/75% in testing. Most expanded thyroid clonotypes (frequency above 0.001) were also detected in blood, suggesting blood repertoires may reflect thyroid immune responses. Sample size was not statistically predetermined, and investigators were not blinded to group allocation. In validation, progression to ophthalmopathy was predicted by the model with 70.59% sensitivity and 72% to 85% specificity, a median of approximately 6.5 months before onset.

Moderately to severely active disease, a Clinical Activity Score of at least 3, a NOSPECS grade of at least 4, and a duration under 3 months were present in ophthalmopathy patients. Exclusion was applied to patients with uncontrolled infections, other autoimmune diseases, pregnancy or lactation. Clinical symptoms, serum thyroxine and TRAb, thyroid ultrasound, and orbital computed tomography formed the basis for the diagnoses. PBMCs were isolated from 8 to 10 ml of fresh peripheral blood by Ficoll-Paque density gradient centrifugation. Total RNA was extracted using Trizol reagent, and RNA quality was assessed on an Agilent 2100 Bioanalyzer. TCR beta CDR3 regions were amplified from RNA transcripts. For the first round of RT-PCR on the TCR CDR3, the HTBI primer set was used together with the Qiagen OneStep RT-PCR kit. A second multiplex PCR round built the libraries, followed by size selection and purification. Libraries were sequenced paired-end with 100 bp reads on an Illumina HiSeq2000. The authors' pipeline ran thus. SOAPnuke was used to process the raw data, with reads discarded if the reads contained adapters or uncalled bases, had a mean Phred below 15, or lacked an exact constant-primer or identifier match. COPE v1.2.5 was used to merge the high-quality paired reads, and each unique nucleotide sequence was defined as a clonotype. Clonotypes were aligned to IMGT TRBV, TRBD and TRBJ reference segments using MiTCR v1.1. The analysis was restricted to V-J combinations with a frequency above 0.0001, which together covered 99.2% of the repertoires. A TCS score was defined as the ratio of F50 (clonal expansion) to E x V (chaos), with BLOSUM62-based TCRdist applied between CDR3 peptides within each V-J. Welch's t-statistics and random forest reduced fewer than 550 V-J features to roughly 13, which were used in a naive Bayes classifier (R e1071). TCRdb applied fastp at Q25 and MiXCR to the public reads, then kept only in-frame beta chains. Rows are unified per CDR3 protein, each entry keeping the most common DNA and genes. Clone size and V and J calls follow TCRdb, not the original study. The sample data list about 250,000 distinct CDR3 sequences, and approximately 21% of these were observed just once. In total, the top ten clones hold under 65% of the sample.

CDR1 and CDR2 (MNHEY, SVGEGT) derive from the germline V gene. V loses 3 bases, J loses 2 bases, and the germline ends lie 15 bases apart. Taken from cysteine to phenylalanine, the CDR3 has 16 residues. Only the CDR3 region is kept as DNA, spanning 48 bases read in frame from base 1. This clonotype was recorded only once. It has no known antigen specificity. Qualities for individual bases were not recorded, and no much larger clone is one base off. One read represents weak support. The chain was built from TRBV6-2 or TRBV6-3 and TRBJ2-3, with an unclear D gene assignment. The receptor's source is a young man with Graves' ophthalmopathy. Source material: blood. CDR3 protein: CASSYQTTWSTDTQYF. The sequence in DNA is TGTGCCAGCAGTTATCAGACAACCTGGTCCACAGATACGCAGTATTTT.